This TCR beta chain originates from a study of long-term antiretroviral therapy in people with HIV. With regard to this clone: Its antigen is not identified.

Study results and caveats: Absence of data on ART adherence, viral resistance or therapy changes was noted. Clonal expansions arising prior to ART prevailed in the repertoire at every time point. When set beside controls, HIV repertoires had CDR3 length ranges that were narrower.

The trim removed 6 bases at V and 8 bases at J, leaving 17 bases unmatched. The germline CDR1 and CDR2 sequences are LNHDA and SQIVND (reference sequence). The CDR3 length is 16 residues. immunoSEQ v3.0 was run at survey level. Produced via immunoSEQ multiplex PCR; TCRdb's table is partial and in-frame only. Of about 21,000 clones in the sample, around 79% were seen once. The chain combines TRBV19 with TRBJ1-1; 8 bases map to TRBD1. The source was unsorted PBMCs, collected 4.1 years after starting antiretroviral therapy. The receptor was isolated from a woman in her thirties or forties with HIV. CDR3 DNA sequence: TGTGCCAGTAGAACCGACAGGGGAGGTGAAATGAAAGAAGCTTTCTTT. This codes for CASRTDRGGEMKEAFF.